The next 9 T cell receptor beta chains were all read from a single sample in a study of long-term antiretroviral therapy in people with HIV. Researchers ran immunoSEQ v3.0 at survey level. TCRdb keeps only in-frame clones here, not all; method: immunoSEQ multiplex PCR. This table holds 15,000 to 20,000 clones, more than 65% found once. The sample was unsorted PBMCs, taken 0.5 years before starting antiretroviral therapy. These receptors were obtained from a woman aged 45 to 65 with HIV.

A few counts support this clone. V and J are TRBV4-1 and TRBJ2-7; D unclear. Trimming removed 3 bases at V and 0 bases at J, with 6 bases between. The germline V gene has CDR1 MGHRA and CDR2 YSYEKL. The CDR3 consists of 13 residues. The CDR3, as DNA: TGCGCCAGCAGCCAGGGGTTCTCCTACGAGCAGTACTTC. Translated: CASSQGFSYEQYF.

The chain uses TRBV29-1 and TRBJ2-1; D unclear. CDR1 is SQVTM and CDR2 is ANQGSEA in the germline V gene. This CDR3 region has 11 residues. V dropped 7 bases and J dropped 8 bases, with 12 bases sitting between them. This CDR3 is CSGGSGHEQFF. The DNA for the CDR3 is TGCAGCGGGGGTTCAGGCCATGAGCAGTTCTTC.

The chain recombines TRBV19 with TRBJ2-7, with 8 bases matching TRBD2. V lost 0 bases and J lost 4; bases outside the gene matches: 8. CDR3 length equals 16 residues. Germline loops: CDR1 LNHDA, CDR2 SQIVND (reference sequence). For the CDR3, the DNA is TGTGCCAGTAGTATAGATCGAGCGGGGGATCGATACGAGCAGTACGTC. Translation gives CASSIDRAGDRYEQYV.

This rearrangement joins TRBV6-5 to TRBJ2-1; D may match TRBD1 or TRBD2 (5 bases each). V lost 7 bases to trimming and J lost 0 bases, with 13 bases between them. The CDR3 spans 15 residues. Germline CDR1 is MNHEY and CDR2 is SVGAGI. CDR3 coding DNA: TGTGCCAGCACTCCAAGGGACCCCTCCTACAATGAGCAGTTCTTC. Amino acids: CASTPRDPSYNEQFF.

This chain connects TRBV7-3 to TRBJ2-5; 10 bases agree with TRBD1. The germline gives CDR1 SGHTA, CDR2 FQGTGA. The CDR3 spans 17 residues. After removal of 3 bases from V and 5 bases from J, the junction contained 12 bases not matched to a gene. CDR3 bases: TGTGCCAGCAGCTTGGGACGGGACAGGGGATGGAAGGAGACCCAGTACTTC. This sequence encodes CASSLGRDRGWKETQYF.

This chain connects TRBV2 to TRBJ1-6; 7 nucleotides agree with TRBD1. This CDR3 contains 13 residues. J gave up 14 bases and V 4 bases, and 8 bases lay outside the gene matches. The germline V gene has CDR1 SNHLY and CDR2 FYNNEI. Written as DNA, the CDR3 is TGTGCCAGCAGTGGGACAGGAGTCTTCACCCTCCACTTT. It encodes CASSGTGVFTLHF.

The chain couples TRBV5-4 to TRBJ1-2; 8 positions agree with TRBD1. The junction had 8 bases not matched to a gene; V was cut back by 0 bases and J by 7 bases. The CDR3 has 15 residues. The germline gives CDR1 SGHNT, CDR2 YYREEE (reference sequence). The CDR3 DNA follows: TGTGCCAGCAGCTTGGCCGGTGACAGGGGCCTTGGCTACACCTTC. Translated: CASSLAGDRGLGYTF.

V usage is TRBV7-9 and J usage is TRBJ2-2, with D unresolved. From germline, CDR1 is SEHNR and CDR2 FQNEAQ (reference sequence). V gave up 2 bases and J gave up 1 base, with 5 bases separating them. The CDR3 loop spans 14 amino acids. The CDR3 DNA is TGTGCCAGCAGCTTAAGAGGGAACACCGGGGAGCTGTTTTTT. Its translation is CASSLRGNTGELFF.

The chain combines TRBV5-1 with TRBJ2-6; D unresolved. Trimming stripped 2 bases from V and 4 bases from J, with 10 bases between. The CDR3 length is 15 residues. The V gene's germline CDR1 is SGHRS and CDR2 YFSETQ. Written as DNA, the CDR3 is TGCGCCAGCAGCTTTGGTGGGGAAGGGGCCAACGTCCTGACTTTC. Translated, it gives CASSFGGEGANVLTF.